This T cell receptor (beta chain) emerged from a study of blood T cells in healthy people across ages. A second PCR of about 7 to 12 cycles used a sample-barcoded 5' primer and a J-beta primer mix. Each CDR3 protein is one row after TCRdb ran MiXCR on the 5' RACE reads. The top ten clones hold 9.5% to 13% of a sample with 900,000 to 950,000 distinct CDR3 sequences, 25% to 35% of them seen once. V was clipped by 3 bases and J by 7 bases, with 16 bases between them. The CDR3 contains 14 residues. Germline lookup yields CDR1 DFQATT and CDR2 SNEGSKA (reference sequence). The data were also submitted as part of a second study, on T cells of mothers and their children.

The genes are TRBV20-1 and TRBJ2-1; D not certain. This receptor was taken from a woman aged 40 to 50 in good health. What was sequenced was blood. CDR3 sequence: CSARERPIGNEQFF. The CDR3 coding sequence is TGCAGTGCTAGGGAGAGGCCAATCGGGAATGAGCAGTTCTTC.